Below, one TCR beta chain is given with its context. Its antigen is undetermined. This record belongs to a study of T cells in Graves' hyperthyroidism and ophthalmopathy. Study-wide results and limits: Appearing also in blood were most of the thyroid clonotypes expanded above 0.001.

The CDR3 regions of TCR beta were amplified from RNA transcripts. With the HTBI primer set, the TCR CDR3 went through a first round of RT-PCR. TCRdb passed the multiplex PCR reads through MiXCR, listing each CDR3 protein once. The table has about 380,000 distinct CDR3 sequences, around 15% seen once; the top ten hold around a fifth. From germline, CDR1 is SGHDN and CDR2 FVKESK. J was trimmed by 7 bases and V by 5 bases; bases with no gene match: 8. The CDR3 is made up of 15 amino acids. A patient was excluded if there was uncontrolled infection, other autoimmune disease, pregnancy or lactation. On the basis of clinical symptoms, serum thyroxine and TRAb, thyroid ultrasound and orbital computed tomography, diagnoses were made.

Specimen: blood. The source is a young woman with Graves' ophthalmopathy. The rearrangement links TRBV14 to TRBJ1-4, with 9 bases fitting TRBD1. CDR3 bases: TGTGCCAGCAGCTCTTACAGGGGGCTGGGTGAAAAACTGTTTTTT. This translates into CASSSYRGLGEKLFF. Drawing the rest from reference TRBV14 and TRBJ1-4, the complete variable domain is EAGVTQFPSHSVIEKGQTVTLRCDPISGHDNLYWYRRVMGKEIKFLLHFVKESKQDESGMPNNRFLAERTGGTYSTLKVQPAELEDSGVYFCASSSYRGLGEKLFFGSGTQLSVL.